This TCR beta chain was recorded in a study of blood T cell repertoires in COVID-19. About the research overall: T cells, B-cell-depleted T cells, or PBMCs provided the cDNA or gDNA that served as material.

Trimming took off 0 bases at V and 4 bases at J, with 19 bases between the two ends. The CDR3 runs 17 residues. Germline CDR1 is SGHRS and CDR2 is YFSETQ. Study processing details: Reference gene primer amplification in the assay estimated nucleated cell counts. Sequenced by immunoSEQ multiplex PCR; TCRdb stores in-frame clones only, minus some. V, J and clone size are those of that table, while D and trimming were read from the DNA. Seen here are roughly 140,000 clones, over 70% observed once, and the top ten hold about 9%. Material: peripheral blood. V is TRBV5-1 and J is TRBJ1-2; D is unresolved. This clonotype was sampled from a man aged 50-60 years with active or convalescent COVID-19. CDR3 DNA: TGCGCCAGCAGCTTGGACCCCCTGGTTTCAGCTAGCTATGGCTACACCTTC. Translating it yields CASSLDPLVSASYGYTF.